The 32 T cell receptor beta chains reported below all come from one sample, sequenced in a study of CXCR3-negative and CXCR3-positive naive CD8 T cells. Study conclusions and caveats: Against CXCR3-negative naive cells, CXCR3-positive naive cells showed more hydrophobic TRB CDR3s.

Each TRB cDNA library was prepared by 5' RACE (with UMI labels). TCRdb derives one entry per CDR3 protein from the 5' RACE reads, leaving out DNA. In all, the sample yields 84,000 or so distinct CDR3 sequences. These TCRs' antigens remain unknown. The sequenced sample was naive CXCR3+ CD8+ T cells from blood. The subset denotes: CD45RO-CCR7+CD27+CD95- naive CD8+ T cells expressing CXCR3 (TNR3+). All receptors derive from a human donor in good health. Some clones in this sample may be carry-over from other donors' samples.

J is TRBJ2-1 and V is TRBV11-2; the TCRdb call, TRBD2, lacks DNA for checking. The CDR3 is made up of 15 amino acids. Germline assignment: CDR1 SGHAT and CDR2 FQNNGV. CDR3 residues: CASSLGRRLFNEQFF.

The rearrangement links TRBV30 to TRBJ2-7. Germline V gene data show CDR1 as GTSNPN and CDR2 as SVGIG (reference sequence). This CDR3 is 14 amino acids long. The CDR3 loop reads CAWSEFREVYEQYF.

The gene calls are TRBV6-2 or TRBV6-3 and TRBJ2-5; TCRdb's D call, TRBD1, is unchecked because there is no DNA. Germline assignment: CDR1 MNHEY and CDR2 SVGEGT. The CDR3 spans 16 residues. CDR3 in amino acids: CASSYLAGVEEETQYF.

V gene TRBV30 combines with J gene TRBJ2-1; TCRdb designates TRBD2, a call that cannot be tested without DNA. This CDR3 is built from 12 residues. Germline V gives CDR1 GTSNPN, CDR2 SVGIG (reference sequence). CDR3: CAWSTLANEQFF.

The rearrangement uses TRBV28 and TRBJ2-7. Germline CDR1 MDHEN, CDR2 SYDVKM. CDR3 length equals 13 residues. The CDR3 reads CASSSFRTYEQYF.

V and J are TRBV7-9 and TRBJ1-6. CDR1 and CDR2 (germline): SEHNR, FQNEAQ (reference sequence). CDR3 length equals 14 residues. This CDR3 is CASSLRNYNSPLHF.

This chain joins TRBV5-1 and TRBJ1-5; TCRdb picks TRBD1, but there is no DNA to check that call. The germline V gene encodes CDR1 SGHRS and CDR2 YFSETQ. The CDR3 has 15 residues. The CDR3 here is CASSPKGAENQPQHF.

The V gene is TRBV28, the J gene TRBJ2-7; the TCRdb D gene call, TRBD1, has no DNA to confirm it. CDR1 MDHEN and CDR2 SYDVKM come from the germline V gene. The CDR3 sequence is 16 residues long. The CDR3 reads CASSLRGAGTTYEQYF.

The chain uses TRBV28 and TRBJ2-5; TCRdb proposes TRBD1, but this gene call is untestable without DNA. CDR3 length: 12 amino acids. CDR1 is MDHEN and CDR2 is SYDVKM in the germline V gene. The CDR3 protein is CASSPGTETQYF.

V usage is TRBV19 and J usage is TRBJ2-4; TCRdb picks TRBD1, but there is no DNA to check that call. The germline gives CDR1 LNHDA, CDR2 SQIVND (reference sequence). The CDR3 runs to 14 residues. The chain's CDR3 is CASSTGQGENIQYF.

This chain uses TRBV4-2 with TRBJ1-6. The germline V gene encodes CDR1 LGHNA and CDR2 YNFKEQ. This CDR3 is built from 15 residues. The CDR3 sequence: CASSQDPAGNSPLHF.

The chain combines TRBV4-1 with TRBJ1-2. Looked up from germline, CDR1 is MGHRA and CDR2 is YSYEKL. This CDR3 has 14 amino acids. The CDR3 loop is CASSQESGEEGYTF.

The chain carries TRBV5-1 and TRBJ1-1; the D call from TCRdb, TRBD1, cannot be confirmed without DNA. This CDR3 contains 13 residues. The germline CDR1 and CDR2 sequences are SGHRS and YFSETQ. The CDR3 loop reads CASSFTGDTEAFF.

This CDR3 is CASSLWREDEQFF. The V and J genes are TRBV28 and TRBJ2-1; TCRdb picks TRBD2, but there is no DNA to check that call. This CDR3 has 13 amino acids. Germline V gene lookup returns CDR1 MDHEN and CDR2 SYDVKM.

The CDR3 loop is CASSLSSGTRANYGYTF. The J gene is TRBJ1-2, the V gene TRBV27. The CDR3 has 17 residues. The V gene's germline CDR1 is MNHEY and CDR2 SMNVEV (reference sequence).

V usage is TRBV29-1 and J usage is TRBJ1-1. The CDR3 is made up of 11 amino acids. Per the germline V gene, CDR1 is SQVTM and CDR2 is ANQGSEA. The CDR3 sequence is CSVEMNTEAFF.

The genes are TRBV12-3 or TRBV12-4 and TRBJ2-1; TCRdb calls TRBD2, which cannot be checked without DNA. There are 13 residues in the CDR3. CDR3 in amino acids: CASGQVLNNEQFF.

The CDR3 loop reads CASSPSGAGETQYF. The genes are TRBV14 and TRBJ2-5; the D call from TCRdb, TRBD2, cannot be confirmed without DNA. CDR3 size: 14 residues. CDR1 SGHDN and CDR2 FVKESK come from the germline V gene.

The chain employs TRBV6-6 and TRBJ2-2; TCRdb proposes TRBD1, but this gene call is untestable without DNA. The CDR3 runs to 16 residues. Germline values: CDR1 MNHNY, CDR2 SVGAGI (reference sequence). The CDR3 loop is CASSTLEGRDTGELFF.

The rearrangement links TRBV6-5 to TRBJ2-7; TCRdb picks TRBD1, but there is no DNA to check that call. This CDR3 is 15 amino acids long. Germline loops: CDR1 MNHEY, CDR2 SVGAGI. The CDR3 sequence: CASSPVAPSSYEQYF.

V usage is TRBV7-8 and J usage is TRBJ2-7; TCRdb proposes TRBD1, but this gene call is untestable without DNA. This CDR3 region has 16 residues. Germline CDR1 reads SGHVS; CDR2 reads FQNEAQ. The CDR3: CASSFRWGQGTYEQYF.

CDR3 sequence: CSVVETLQETQYF. The chain links TRBV29-1 to TRBJ2-5. This CDR3 is built from 13 residues. The germline CDR1 and CDR2 sequences are SQVTM and ANQGSEA.

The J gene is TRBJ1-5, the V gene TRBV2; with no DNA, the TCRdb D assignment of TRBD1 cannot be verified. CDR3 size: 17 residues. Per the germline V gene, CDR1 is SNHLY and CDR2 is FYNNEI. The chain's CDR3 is CASSERGARGSNQPQHF.

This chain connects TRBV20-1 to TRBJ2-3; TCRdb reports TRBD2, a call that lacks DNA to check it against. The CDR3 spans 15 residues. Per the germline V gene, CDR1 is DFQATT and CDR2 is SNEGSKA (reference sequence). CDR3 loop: CSAPPVRLATDTQYF.

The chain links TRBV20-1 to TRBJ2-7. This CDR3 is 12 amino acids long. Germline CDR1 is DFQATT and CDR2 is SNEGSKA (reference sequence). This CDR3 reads CSAMDGAYEQYF.

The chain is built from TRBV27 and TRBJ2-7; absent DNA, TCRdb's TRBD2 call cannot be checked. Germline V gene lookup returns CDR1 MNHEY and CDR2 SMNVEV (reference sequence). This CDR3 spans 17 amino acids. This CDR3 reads CASRPGLAGGPPYEQYF.

The CDR3 loop is CASSQDPAEVRGLYEQYF. This chain joins TRBV4-1 and TRBJ2-7; TCRdb gives TRBD1 as the D gene, but with no DNA this cannot be confirmed. This CDR3 region has 18 residues. CDR1 is MGHRA and CDR2 is YSYEKL in the germline V gene.

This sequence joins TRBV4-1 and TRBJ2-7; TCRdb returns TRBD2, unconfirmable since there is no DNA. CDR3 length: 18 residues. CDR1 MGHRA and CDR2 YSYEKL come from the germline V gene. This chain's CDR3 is CASSQDAGGLAVSYEQYF.

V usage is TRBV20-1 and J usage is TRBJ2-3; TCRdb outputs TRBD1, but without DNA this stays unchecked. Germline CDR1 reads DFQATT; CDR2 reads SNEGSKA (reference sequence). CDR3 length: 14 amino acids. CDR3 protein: CSATTVGSTDTQYF.

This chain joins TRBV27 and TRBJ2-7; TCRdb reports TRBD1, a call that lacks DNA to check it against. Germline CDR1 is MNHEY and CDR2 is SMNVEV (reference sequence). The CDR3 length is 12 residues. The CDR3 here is CASSPGTVEQYF.

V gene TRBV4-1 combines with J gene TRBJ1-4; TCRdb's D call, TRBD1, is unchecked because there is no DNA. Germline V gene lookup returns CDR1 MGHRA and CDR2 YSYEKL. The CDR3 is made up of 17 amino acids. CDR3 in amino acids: CASSQKTELATNEKLFF.

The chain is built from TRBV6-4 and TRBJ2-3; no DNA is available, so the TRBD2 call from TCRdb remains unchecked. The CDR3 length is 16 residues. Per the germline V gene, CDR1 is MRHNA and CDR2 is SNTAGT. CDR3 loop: CASSDSSGWATDTQYF.